Sequencing of this T cell receptor beta chain was carried out in a study of T cells in Graves' hyperthyroidism and ophthalmopathy. The study's findings and limits: Stable hyperthyroidism was told apart from ophthalmopathy by a model built on 13 V-J features.

A note on this clonotype: Its antigen is currently unknown.

Germline CDR1 reads PRHDT; CDR2 reads FYEKMQ (reference sequence). CDR3 length: 17 amino acids. The V gene lost 3 bases and the J gene lost 0 bases, with 17 bases spanning the gap. The source material, RNA transcripts, was used to amplify TCR beta CDR3 regions. A first-round RT-PCR of the TCR CDR3 used the HTBI primer set. TCRdb redid the calling of the multiplex PCR reads with MiXCR, one entry per CDR3 protein. The sample has about 350,000 distinct CDR3 sequences, 15% to 20% seen once. The specimen sequenced was blood. V is TRBV13 and J is TRBJ2-5, with D unresolved. The receptor was isolated from a woman in her thirties or forties with Graves' ophthalmopathy. CDR3 coding DNA: TGTGCCAGCAGCTTTACCCCCGGCGTCCGGGACCAAGAGACCCAGTACTTC. Protein product: CASSFTPGVRDQETQYF.